Below are 3 T cell receptor beta chains sequenced from a single sample in a study of PD-1 blockade in classical Hodgkin lymphoma. Time point given: cycle 4 day 1 (C4D1), after five to seven weeks of nivolumab. Autologous stem cell transplantation was followed by relapse in every patient, and brentuximab vedotin exposure varied. Profiling relied on immunoSEQ multiplex PCR, and the TCRdb table lists in-frame clones only, not all of them. Here the sample spans some 93,000 clones, 75% to 85% being singletons. The sequencing used peripheral blood mononuclear cells (PBMCs), collected before the fourth cycle of nivolumab. These receptors were collected from a human donor with classical Hodgkin lymphoma.

The rearrangement joins TRBV7-2 to TRBJ2-7; D ambiguous. Trimming shortened V by 6 bases and J by 1 base, and 13 bases separated the two germline ends. The CDR3 is 14 residues long. Germline V gene lookup returns CDR1 SGHTA and CDR2 FQGNSA. The CDR3 is CASRVTPISYEQYF. CDR3 in DNA: TGTGCCAGCAGGGTGACTCCAATTTCCTACGAGCAGTACTTC.

CDR3 DNA: TGCAGCGTTCCCCGGACCGGGGTCACAGAGACCCAGTACTTC. This gives the protein CSVPRTGVTETQYF. The chain is built from TRBV29-1 and TRBJ2-5, with D perhaps TRBD2 (5 bases). Trimming pared 5 bases from V and 4 bases from J, leaving 17 bases between. The length of the CDR3 is 14 residues. The germline CDR1 and CDR2 sequences are SQVTM and ANQGSEA.

The rearrangement uses TRBV5-6 and TRBJ1-2, with 7 bases that match TRBD1. CDR3 length equals 15 residues. The junction had 8 bases not matched to a gene; V was cut back by 4 bases and J by 2 bases. Germline V gene lookup returns CDR1 SGHDT and CDR2 YYEEEE. CDR3 sequence reads: CASSGGWDSNYGYTF. DNA for the CDR3: TGTGCCAGCAGCGGAGGCTGGGACAGCAACTATGGCTACACCTTC.